These 19 T cell receptor beta chains originate from one sample sequenced in a study of vaccination and CD4 T cells after COVID-19. These TCRs are of unknown antigen specificity. Indicated time point: late sampling 161 to 241 days after vaccination in a few convalescent patients. Treatment described: approximately nine-day PBMC culture with coronavirus spike peptide pools or control peptides (ViraFEST assay). Cultured CD4+ T cell DNA was sequenced using the Oncomine TCR Beta short-read assay. TCRdb analysed the PCR reads with MiXCR anew, one entry per CDR3 protein. The sample includes 20,000 or so distinct CDR3 sequences, roughly 41% seen only once; the top ten take roughly 4%. The input for sequencing was CD4+ T cells from blood, cultured in vitro, taken about 7 months after SARS-CoV-2 vaccination. All receptors come from a human donor who had recovered from COVID-19.

This clonotype was counted between two and nine times. The chain's CDR3 is CASSLQPQGRSYEQYF. The CDR3, as DNA: TGTGCCAGCAGCTTACAGCCACAGGGGCGCTCCTACGAGCAGTACTTC. The chain carries TRBV7-6 and TRBJ2-7; 7 bases line up with TRBD1. With 2 bases clipped from V and 0 bases from J, the junction kept 7 bases outside the gene matches. The CDR3 consists of 16 residues. CDR1 is SGHVS, CDR2 FNYEAQ, per germline.

The DNA of the CDR3 is TGTGCCAGCAGCTCCCCGCGGGGGGGCCAGGAGACCCAGTACTTC. Translated, it gives CASSSPRGGQETQYF. The chain links TRBV6-2 or TRBV6-3 to TRBJ2-5; 9 bases agree with TRBD2. This CDR3 region has 15 residues. V was clipped by 6 bases and J by 5 bases; unmatched bases: 10. The germline gives CDR1 MNHEY, CDR2 SVGEGT.

The genes are TRBV20-1 and TRBJ2-1, with 8 bases that match TRBD2. This CDR3 comprises 16 residues. The ends lost 0 bases at V and 2 bases at J; junction bases unmatched: 6. Germline V lookup: CDR1 DFQATT, CDR2 SNEGSKA (reference sequence). CDR3 sequence reads: CSARDHSGKPYNEQFF. CDR3 DNA sequence: TGCAGTGCTAGAGATCATAGCGGGAAACCCTACAATGAGCAGTTCTTC.

This clonotype was seen only a few times. The chain recombines TRBV18 with TRBJ2-7; D remains ambiguous. The CDR3 totals 14 residues. V was shortened by 1 base and J by 0 bases, with 7 bases between the two germline ends. In germline, CDR1 is KGHSH, CDR2 LQKENI. The DNA of the CDR3 is TGTGCCAGCTCACCACTTCCAGTCTCCTACGAGCAGTACTTC. Residues: CASSPLPVSYEQYF.

V usage is TRBV20-1 and J usage is TRBJ2-2; weak D call: TRBD1 (6 bases). The CDR3 spans 13 residues. The V end was cut by 4 bases, the J end by 7 bases, with 13 bases between. CDR1 DFQATT and CDR2 SNEGSKA come from the germline V gene (reference sequence). The CDR3 is CSANRELGGELFF. CDR3 coding DNA: TGCAGTGCTAACAGGGAACTGGGCGGGGAGCTGTTTTTT.

The J gene is TRBJ1-2, the V gene TRBV6-1, with 7 bases lining up with TRBD1. There are 16 residues in the CDR3. In germline, CDR1 is MNHNS, CDR2 SASEGT. J lost 0 bases, V lost 6 bases, and 10 bases had no gene match. The CDR3 loop is CASSSFSRGTNYGYTF. Written as DNA, the CDR3 is TGTGCCAGCAGCTCGTTTTCCAGGGGGACTAACTATGGCTACACCTTC.

V usage is TRBV6-1 and J usage is TRBJ2-7, with D possibly TRBD1 on 6 matching bases. Germline V gene lookup returns CDR1 MNHNS and CDR2 SASEGT. This CDR3 is built from 15 residues. V was cut by 6 bases and J by 7 bases, with 22 bases left in between. The CDR3 region has the DNA TGTGCCAGCAGACCCCTTGGGGCCAGGGGTAGAGAGCAGTACTTC. Its protein is CASRPLGARGREQYF.

J is TRBJ2-5 and V is TRBV20-1, with TRBD2 matching 9 bases. The CDR3 loop spans 18 amino acids. J gave up 5 bases and V 1 base, and 17 bases lay outside the gene matches. The germline V gene encodes CDR1 DFQATT and CDR2 SNEGSKA (reference sequence). The CDR3 region has the DNA TGCAGTGCTAGAGCAGGCCGCGGGAGGGCCGGGAGTTGGGAGACCCAGTACTTC. It specifies CSARAGRGRAGSWETQYF.

This clonotype came up a few times. The genes are TRBV7-2 and TRBJ2-7; 7 bases line up with TRBD1. The V segment lost 1 base and the J segment 1 base; nucleotides outside the gene matches: 4. The CDR3 runs 15 residues. Germline V gives CDR1 SGHTA, CDR2 FQGNSA. The CDR3 spells CASSLVSDRSYEQYF. The CDR3 DNA is TGTGCCAGCAGCTTAGTATCGGACAGGTCCTACGAGCAGTACTTC.

This clonotype was seen a handful of times. J is TRBJ1-5 and V is TRBV6-1, with 8 bases that match TRBD1. CDR1 and CDR2 from the germline V gene are MNHNS and SASEGT. Germline trimming cut 3 bases from V and 7 bases from J; bases unmatched to any gene: 11. The CDR3 runs to 16 residues. CDR3 sequence reads: CASSDHVGQGVQPQHF. The CDR3 DNA reads as TGTGCCAGCAGTGACCATGTCGGACAGGGTGTCCAGCCCCAGCATTTT.

This clonotype came up a few times. The rearrangement uses TRBV7-3 and TRBJ2-3; possibly TRBD1 or TRBD2 for D (5 bases each). The CDR3 totals 13 residues. Trimming shortened V by 2 bases and J by 6 bases, and 9 bases separated the two germline ends. Germline V gene lookup returns CDR1 SGHTA and CDR2 FQGTGA. This CDR3 is CASSLFREDTQYF. Written as DNA, the CDR3 is TGTGCCAGCAGCTTATTCAGGGAGGATACGCAGTATTTT.

V usage is TRBV6-1 and J usage is TRBJ2-1; D remains unclear. Germline values: CDR1 MNHNS, CDR2 SASEGT. The CDR3 has 15 amino acids. V was clipped by 1 base and J by 0 bases, with 7 bases between them. CDR3 amino acids: CASSEVSLSYNEQFF. CDR3 nucleotide sequence: TGTGCCAGCAGTGAAGTGTCCCTCTCCTACAATGAGCAGTTCTTC.

The CDR3 reads CRAGTSNTEAFF. The CDR3 DNA reads as TGCAGGGCCGGGACGAGTAACACTGAAGCTTTCTTT. The V call is TRBV20-1, the J call TRBJ1-1, with D tentatively TRBD1 (5 bases). Germline CDR1 and CDR2: DFQATT and SNEGSKA (reference sequence). The CDR3 contains 12 residues.

The J gene is TRBJ2-1, the V gene TRBV20-1, with 11 bases that match TRBD2. The germline V gene encodes CDR1 DFQATT and CDR2 SNEGSKA (reference sequence). This CDR3 region has 14 residues. The V segment lost 3 bases and the J segment 7 bases; nucleotides outside the gene matches: 5. CDR3: CSASTSGRHNEQFF. CDR3 DNA: TGCAGTGCTAGTACTAGCGGGAGACATAATGAGCAGTTCTTC.

The V and J genes are TRBV2 and TRBJ2-3, with 7 bases matching TRBD2. Germline values: CDR1 SNHLY, CDR2 FYNNEI. With V trimmed by 4 bases and J by 0 bases, 4 bases remained unmatched. The CDR3 is 15 residues long. CDR3 bases: TGTGCCAGCAGTGGCTTCGGGGGGAGCACAGATACGCAGTATTTT. Translation gives CASSGFGGSTDTQYF.

The chain is built from TRBV20-1 and TRBJ1-2; a possible D gene is TRBD1 (5 bases). V dropped 6 bases and J dropped 2 bases, with 16 bases sitting between them. Germline V gene lookup returns CDR1 DFQATT and CDR2 SNEGSKA (reference sequence). CDR3 length equals 14 residues. CDR3 DNA: TGCAGTGCCAACCAGGGCCTAGGGAACTATGGCTACACCTTC. This translates into CSANQGLGNYGYTF.

Turning to this clonotype: A read error is possible here, since a much larger clone lies one base away. V and J are TRBV20-1 and TRBJ1-5; TRBD1 matches 10 bases. Germline V gene lookup returns CDR1 DFQATT and CDR2 SNEGSKA (reference sequence). V shed 8 bases and J 5 bases; nucleotides not matched to a gene: 15. CDR3 length equals 16 residues. In DNA, the CDR3 is TGCAGTACCACCCAGACAGGGGGCCCACGCCATCAGCCCCAGCATTTT. Protein sequence: CSTTQTGGPRHQPQHF.

This clonotype has only a few counts. The rearrangement joins TRBV7-2 to TRBJ1-6; 9 bases match TRBD1. The CDR3 has 16 amino acids. The V segment lost 3 bases and the J segment 7 bases; nucleotides outside the gene matches: 7. Germline V gene data show CDR1 as SGHTA and CDR2 as FQGNSA. CDR3 sequence: CASSFTGGARNSPLHF. As DNA, the CDR3 is TGTGCCAGCAGCTTTACAGGGGGCGCAAGGAATTCACCCCTCCACTTT.

This clonotype appeared a few times. V is TRBV5-8 and J is TRBJ2-1, with D perhaps TRBD1 (5 bases). Germline V gene lookup returns CDR1 SGHTS and CDR2 YDEGEE. V was shortened by 2 bases and J by 8 bases, with 17 bases between the two germline ends. The CDR3 has 15 amino acids. The CDR3, as DNA: TGTGCCAGCAGCTTTGGGGCAGGCGGATCATATGAGCAGTTCTTC. It specifies CASSFGAGGSYEQFF.